One sample yielded the 23 T cell receptor beta chains listed below, sequenced in a study of shared clonotypes between healthy human individuals. Profiling relied on immunoSEQ multiplex PCR, and the TCRdb table lists in-frame clones only, not all of them. Here the sample spans 2 million to 2.5 million clones, around 95% being singletons. The sequenced sample consisted of naive CD4+ T cells sorted from blood. Regarding subset: CD45RA+ positively selected. All receptors come from a man younger than 30 in good health.

The rearrangement links TRBV2 to TRBJ2-5; D is undetermined. This CDR3 comprises 10 residues. Looked up from germline, CDR1 is SNHLY and CDR2 is FYNNEI. V was cut by 7 bases and J by 5 bases, with 5 bases left in between. The CDR3 loop is CASTFETQYF. DNA of the CDR3: TGTGCCAGCACTTTCGAGACCCAGTACTTC.

The rearrangement uses TRBV6-5 and TRBJ1-1; D unresolved. The V end lost 7 bases, the J end lost 1 base, and 4 bases lay between the germline ends. Germline V gives CDR1 MNHEY, CDR2 SVGAGI. The CDR3 is 11 amino acids. CDR3 protein: CASIGNTEAFF. The CDR3, as DNA: TGTGCCAGCATTGGGAACACTGAAGCTTTCTTT.

This chain links TRBV4-3 with TRBJ2-2; 7 bases are a match to TRBD2. Germline values: CDR1 LGHNA, CDR2 YSLEER. This CDR3 has 14 amino acids. The trim removed 4 bases at V and 5 bases at J, leaving 4 bases unmatched. CDR3 protein: CASSREGQTGELFF. DNA for the CDR3: TGCGCCAGCAGCCGGGAGGGCCAAACCGGGGAGCTGTTTTTT.

This chain links TRBV5-8 with TRBJ1-4, with D perhaps matching TRBD1 (5 bases). V lost 6 bases, J lost 6 bases, and 21 bases lay in between. The CDR3 is 16 residues long. Per the germline V gene, CDR1 is SGHTS and CDR2 is YDEGEE. The CDR3 region has the DNA TGTGCCAGCACCAAACGCCAGATGACAGCGGATGAAAAACTGTTTTTT. Its protein is CASTKRQMTADEKLFF.

This clone was counted once. The rearrangement links TRBV28 to TRBJ2-7, with D hard to call. The CDR3 spans 15 residues. V lost 6 bases to trimming and J lost 3 bases, with 18 bases between them. In germline, CDR1 is MDHEN, CDR2 SYDVKM. In DNA, the CDR3 is TGTGCCAGCAGGGGTACCGGGCCGAGGTACTACGAGCAGTACTTC. Protein sequence: CASRGTGPRYYEQYF.

The gene calls are TRBV10-3 and TRBJ1-1; TRBD1 agrees at 7 bases. This CDR3 comprises 16 residues. The ends lost 4 bases at V and 3 bases at J; junction bases unmatched: 11. The germline V gene has CDR1 ENHRY and CDR2 SYGVKD. The CDR3 spells CAISGLMTGLDTEAFF. The CDR3 DNA reads TGTGCCATCAGTGGACTAATGACAGGGTTGGACACTGAAGCTTTCTTT.

The chain has TRBV10-1 and TRBJ1-1, with D hard to call. Trimming cost V 3 bases and J 7 bases, with 12 bases left between them. The germline V gene has CDR1 WNHNN and CDR2 SYGVQD (reference sequence). CDR3 length equals 13 residues. As DNA, the CDR3 is TGCGCCAGCAGTGAATGGGGTGAAGGTGAAGCTTTCTTT. Protein product: CASSEWGEGEAFF.

This clone was seen just once. The chain uses TRBV18 and TRBJ2-3; D gene unclear. The V gene lost 2 bases and the J gene lost 2 bases, with 8 bases spanning the gap. Germline assignment: CDR1 KGHSH and CDR2 LQKENI. The CDR3 sequence is 14 residues long. CDR3 amino acids: CASSPFTPTDTQYF. CDR3 bases: TGTGCCAGCTCACCATTTACGCCCACAGATACGCAGTATTTT.

The chain recombines TRBV30 with TRBJ2-1, with TRBD2 as a possible D gene (5 bases). The CDR3 contains 16 residues. Germline loops: CDR1 GTSNPN, CDR2 SVGIG (reference sequence). The V end was cut by 5 bases, the J end by 10 bases, with 27 bases between. The CDR3 DNA reads TGTGCCTGGGACCCTGGGCTAGCCGCGAAGGTTGCCGAGCAGTTCTTC. It translates to CAWDPGLAAKVAEQFF. Looking up the rest from reference TRBV30 and TRBJ2-1 gives the full variable domain: SQTIHQWPATLVQPVGSPLSLECTVEGTSNPNLYWYRQAAGRGLQLLFYSVGIGQISSEVPQNLSASRPQDRQFILSSKKLLLSDSGFYLCAWDPGLAAKVAEQFFGPGTRLTVL.

In DNA form, the CDR3 reads TGTGCCAGCAGCTGGGGCACTGAAGCTTTCTTT. Protein: CASSWGTEAFF. V gene TRBV7-2 combines with J gene TRBJ1-1; D is undetermined. CDR3 size: 11 residues. V was shortened by 4 bases and J by 4 bases, with 4 bases between the two germline ends. The germline gives CDR1 SGHTA, CDR2 FQGNSA.

The chain uses TRBV5-1 and TRBJ1-1, with D perhaps matching TRBD1 (5 bases). The CDR3 is made up of 14 amino acids. Per the germline V gene, CDR1 is SGHRS and CDR2 is YFSETQ. V lost 1 base and J lost 1, with 8 bases in between. CDR3 sequence: CASSLIDRNTEAFF. CDR3 in DNA: TGCGCCAGCAGCTTGATAGACAGGAACACTGAAGCTTTCTTT.

V gene TRBV15 combines with J gene TRBJ1-2, with D possibly TRBD1 on 5 matching bases. The CDR3 extends over 16 amino acids. Between the trimmed V and J ends, which lost 0 bases and 0 bases, there was a span of 11 bases. Germline CDR1 and CDR2: LNHNV and YYDKDF (reference sequence). Written as DNA, the CDR3 is TGTGCCACCAGCAGAGATACAGGAAGAGCTAACTATGGCTACACCTTC. It codes for CATSRDTGRANYGYTF.

The chain joins TRBV19 to TRBJ1-2; D is unclear. Per germline, CDR1 LNHDA and CDR2 SQIVND (reference sequence). The CDR3 has 15 residues. Between the trimmed V and J ends, which lost 5 bases and 4 bases, there was a span of 17 bases. The CDR3 region is CASSPNSYGVYGYTF. CDR3 nucleotide sequence: TGTGCCAGTAGTCCAAATAGTTACGGGGTCTATGGCTACACCTTC.

The chain links TRBV5-1 to TRBJ2-1; 7 bases map to TRBD2. Looked up from germline, CDR1 is SGHRS and CDR2 is YFSETQ. CDR3 length equals 15 residues. Trimming at V came to 0 bases and at J to 7 bases, leaving 7 bases not matched to a gene. The CDR3 region is CASSLGEASGNEQFF. The CDR3, as DNA: TGCGCCAGCAGCTTGGGGGAAGCTAGCGGTAATGAGCAGTTCTTC.

In its sample, this clone was seen once. The V gene is TRBV5-6, the J gene TRBJ1-4; D not certain. The germline V and J ends were trimmed by 4 bases and 0 bases, with 7 bases remaining between them. The CDR3 contains 14 residues. Germline V CDR1 and CDR2: SGHDT, YYEEEE. In nucleotides, the CDR3 is TGTGCCAGCAGCCCGGACGCAACTAATGAAAAACTGTTTTTT. Its translation: CASSPDATNEKLFF.

This clone was observed a single time. CDR3 in DNA: TGCAGTGTACAGGGCTCCTCACCCCTCCACTTT. Amino acids: CSVQGSSPLHF. The chain recombines TRBV20-1 with TRBJ1-6; tentative D call: TRBD1 (6 bases). CDR1 is DFQATT, CDR2 SNEGSKA, per germline (reference sequence). This CDR3 comprises 11 residues. Trimming took off 7 bases at V and 10 bases at J, with 11 bases between the two ends.

Comment on this clone: Distinct nucleotide sequences in the sample also encode this CDR3. J is TRBJ2-3 and V is TRBV7-2; maybe TRBD2 (6 bases). Germline CDR1 and CDR2: SGHTA and FQGNSA. V lost 1 base and J 0 bases, leaving 8 bases between the germline ends. This CDR3 spans 15 amino acids. The CDR3 region is CASSLVGTSTDTQYF. In DNA form, the CDR3 reads TGTGCCAGCAGCTTAGTCGGGACTAGCACAGATACGCAGTATTTT.

The V gene is TRBV18, the J gene TRBJ2-3, with unresolved D. This CDR3 contains 16 residues. V was pared by 3 bases and J by 4 bases, with 17 bases between. CDR1 and CDR2 from the germline V gene are KGHSH and LQKENI. The DNA of the CDR3 is TGTGCCAGCTCACCTTCTCTGGTCCGATCGGCAGATACGCAGTATTTT. Its translation is CASSPSLVRSADTQYF.

This chain uses TRBV18 with TRBJ2-5; D is ambiguous. The V and J ends lost 2 bases and 5 bases respectively, with 9 bases between them. Germline CDR1 is KGHSH and CDR2 is LQKENI. The CDR3 sequence is 13 residues long. CDR3 nucleotide sequence: TGTGCCAGCTCACCATACAGTCGGGAGACCCAGTACTTC. It encodes CASSPYSRETQYF.

The genes are TRBV5-4 and TRBJ1-5; 8 nucleotides agree with TRBD1. The CDR3 runs to 16 residues. The V and J ends lost 4 bases and 3 bases, in that order; junction bases with no gene match: 9. Per germline, CDR1 SGHNT and CDR2 YYREEE (reference sequence). The DNA of the CDR3 is TGTGCCAGCAGCGACGGGCGGACAGGGTACAATCAGCCCCAGCATTTT. Translation gives CASSDGRTGYNQPQHF.

Concerning this clone: Other nucleotide sequences from this sample produce the same CDR3. The chain links TRBV2 to TRBJ1-5; possibly TRBD1 for D (6 bases). Germline CDR1 is SNHLY and CDR2 is FYNNEI. There are 15 residues in the CDR3. V lost 0 bases, J lost 3 bases, and 9 bases lay in between. The CDR3 sequence is CASSEARGSNQPQHF. CDR3 in DNA: TGTGCCAGCAGTGAAGCAAGGGGGTCCAATCAGCCCCAGCATTTT.

V gene TRBV5-4 combines with J gene TRBJ1-3, with 7 bases lining up with TRBD1. The CDR3 is 17 amino acids. Germline CDR1 is SGHNT and CDR2 is YYREEE (reference sequence). The junction had 13 bases not matched to a gene; V was cut back by 3 bases and J by 4 bases. For the CDR3, the DNA is TGTGCCAGCAGCTCTCGACAGGGCATAGTCTCAGGAAACACCATATATTTT. Translated, it gives CASSSRQGIVSGNTIYF.

The chain uses TRBV10-3 and TRBJ2-2; maybe TRBD1 (6 bases). This CDR3 spans 16 amino acids. Germline V CDR1 and CDR2: ENHRY, SYGVKD. V gave up 2 bases and J gave up 0 bases, with 10 bases separating them. The CDR3 is CAISENGQPNTGELFF. The CDR3 DNA reads as TGTGCCATCAGTGAGAACGGACAGCCGAACACCGGGGAGCTGTTTTTT.